The entry below describes one T cell receptor beta chain. These data belong to a study of T and B cells in COVID-19 patients. The CDR3 is made up of 16 amino acids. Trimming took off 3 bases at V and 0 bases at J, with 14 bases between the two ends. Per the germline V gene, CDR1 is LNHDA and CDR2 is SQIVND (reference sequence). Each TRB amplification used about 250-550 ng of genomic DNA from blood. BIOMED2 TRB-A/B primer pools were used in multiplex TRB PCR. TCRdb passed the multiplex PCR reads through MiXCR, listing each CDR3 protein once. Here the sample spans 18,000 or so distinct CDR3 sequences, just over 35% being singletons.

This chain connects TRBV19 to TRBJ1-1; D is perhaps TRBD1 (5 bases). This receptor was taken from a human donor with active COVID-19. The sequencing input was blood. The CDR3 is CASSMMSGKLNTEAFF. In DNA, the CDR3 is TGTGCCAGTAGTATGATGTCAGGGAAGTTGAACACTGAAGCTTTCTTT.